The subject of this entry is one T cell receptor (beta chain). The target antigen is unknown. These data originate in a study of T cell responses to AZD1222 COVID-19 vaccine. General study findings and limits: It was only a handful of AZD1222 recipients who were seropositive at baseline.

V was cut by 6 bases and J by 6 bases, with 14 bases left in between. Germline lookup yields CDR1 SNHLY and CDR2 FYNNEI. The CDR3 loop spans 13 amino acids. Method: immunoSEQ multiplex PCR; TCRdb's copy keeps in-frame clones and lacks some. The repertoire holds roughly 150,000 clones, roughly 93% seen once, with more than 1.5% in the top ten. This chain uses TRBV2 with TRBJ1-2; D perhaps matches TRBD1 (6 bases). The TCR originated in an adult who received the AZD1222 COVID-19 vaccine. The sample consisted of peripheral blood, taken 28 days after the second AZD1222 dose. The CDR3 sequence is CASSGDRMNGYTF. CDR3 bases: TGTGCCAGCAGCGGCGACAGGATGAATGGCTACACCTTC. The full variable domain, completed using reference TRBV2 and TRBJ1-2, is EPEVTQTPSHQVTQMGQEVILRCVPISNHLYFYWYRQILGQKVEFLVSFYNNEISEKSEIFDDQFSVERPDGSNFTLKIRSTKLEDSAMYFCASSGDRMNGYTFGSGTRLTVV.